The 23 T cell receptor beta chains reported below all come from one sample, sequenced in a study of blood T cell repertoires in COVID-19 (dated by TCRdb to the early 2020s). Library construction relied on the immunoSEQ multiplex PCR assay. Here the immuneACCESS table is served through TCRdb, limited to in-frame sequences with V and J called. Missing clones are a known gap in these copies; in checked studies unresolved V genes cover under half, and the rest lacks a known reason. The sample has over 200,000 clones on record, 65% to 85% of them singletons. The top ten hold around 6% of the sample. The material sequenced was peripheral blood. Receptors originate from a man of 80 years or more with acute or convalescent COVID-19.

This chain links TRBV18 with TRBJ2-3, with unresolved D. Germline-derived CDR1 and CDR2 are KGHSH and LQKENI. Trimming removed 6 bases from V and 2 bases from J, with 12 bases in between. CDR3 length: 14 amino acids. In DNA, the CDR3 is TGTGCCAGCTCCACGACATTCTACACAGATACGCAGTATTTT. The encoded protein is CASSTTFYTDTQYF.

The chain couples TRBV3-1 (or the pseudogene TRBV3-2) to TRBJ2-6; D perhaps matches TRBD2 (5 bases). Germline V gives CDR1 LGHDT, CDR2 YNNKEL (reference sequence). The CDR3 covers 17 residues. V lost 1 base to trimming and J lost 0 bases, with 10 bases between them. The CDR3 DNA follows: TGTGCCAGCAGCCAAGTTGGAGGCAGCTCTGGGGCCAACGTCCTGACTTTC. It yields the protein CASSQVGGSSGANVLTF.

The chain joins TRBV5-1 to TRBJ2-5; TRBD1 agrees at 10 bases. The ends lost 2 bases at V and 5 bases at J; junction bases unmatched: 6. Germline assignment: CDR1 SGHRS and CDR2 YFSETQ. The CDR3 spans 15 residues. As DNA, the CDR3 is TGCGCCAGCAGCTTTGCTGGACAGGGGGGTGAGACCCAGTACTTC. Its translation: CASSFAGQGGETQYF.

The chain uses TRBV5-1 and TRBJ1-4, with D unresolved. Trimming cost V 0 bases and J 3 bases, with 9 bases left between them. Per germline, CDR1 SGHRS and CDR2 YFSETQ. The CDR3 runs 15 residues. The CDR3 loop is CASSLGGDPNEKLFF. The DNA for the CDR3 is TGCGCCAGCAGCTTGGGCGGGGATCCTAATGAAAAACTGTTTTTT.

Here the CDR3 DNA reads TGTGCCAGCAGCTTAGGACAGACTAACACTGAAGCTTTCTTT. Translation gives CASSLGQTNTEAFF. V usage is TRBV7-2 and J usage is TRBJ1-1; perhaps TRBD1 as D (5 bases). CDR1 is SGHTA, CDR2 FQGNSA, per germline. The V end was cut by 1 base, the J end by 2 bases, with 8 bases between. The CDR3 totals 14 residues.

This chain uses TRBV19 with TRBJ1-1; 7 bases match TRBD1. Germline V lookup: CDR1 LNHDA, CDR2 SQIVND (reference sequence). This CDR3 has 14 residues. With 3 bases clipped from V and 2 bases from J, the junction kept 3 bases outside the gene matches. In nucleotides, the CDR3 is TGTGCCAGTAGTATTCAGGGGGGTAACACTGAAGCTTTCTTT. It specifies CASSIQGGNTEAFF.

The chain uses TRBV5-1 and TRBJ2-7; TRBD1 agrees at 8 bases. Unmatched junction bases numbered 6, after V lost 4 bases and J lost 3 bases. Germline V gene sequence: CDR1 SGHRS, CDR2 YFSETQ. CDR3 length equals 14 residues. The CDR3 spells CASSNDRGNYEQYF. For the CDR3, the DNA is TGCGCCAGCAGCAACGACAGGGGTAACTACGAGCAGTACTTC.

The rearrangement uses TRBV5-1 and TRBJ2-5; 11 nucleotides match TRBD2. In germline, CDR1 is SGHRS, CDR2 YFSETQ. With 4 bases clipped from V and 0 bases from J, the junction kept 2 bases outside the gene matches. The CDR3 sequence is 15 residues long. The CDR3 loop reads CASSQLAGDQETQYF. DNA of the CDR3: TGCGCCAGCAGCCAACTAGCGGGGGACCAAGAGACCCAGTACTTC.

This clone came up once. The rearrangement joins TRBV5-6 to TRBJ2-1; 10 bases line up with TRBD2. The CDR3 has 15 residues. V lost 2 bases and J lost 6; bases outside the gene matches: 5. The germline CDR1 and CDR2 sequences are SGHDT and YYEEEE. CDR3 sequence (DNA): TGTGCCAGCAGCTTTTCCTCTAGCGGGAGCAATGAGCAGTTCTTC. The encoded protein is CASSFSSSGSNEQFF.

The chain joins TRBV28 to TRBJ1-4, with TRBD1 identical over 9 bases. V was clipped by 5 bases and J by 7 bases; unmatched bases: 11. The CDR3 sequence is 16 residues long. CDR1 MDHEN and CDR2 SYDVKM come from the germline V gene. The CDR3 bases are TGTGCCAGCAGTATCCCACAGGGGGCTTTTGGTGAAAAACTGTTTTTT. It encodes CASSIPQGAFGEKLFF.

This clone was observed a few times. The gene calls are TRBV19 and TRBJ2-1, with 13 positions matching TRBD2. V shed 6 bases and J 4 bases; nucleotides not matched to a gene: 6. The CDR3 sequence is 16 residues long. Germline V lookup: CDR1 LNHDA, CDR2 SQIVND (reference sequence). The CDR3 loop is CASSPTGLAGYNEQFF. As DNA, the CDR3 is TGTGCCAGTAGCCCAACGGGACTAGCGGGGTACAATGAGCAGTTCTTC.

The chain is built from TRBV5-1 and TRBJ2-7; D perhaps matches TRBD2 (6 bases). This CDR3 spans 14 amino acids. The V end was cut by 5 bases, the J end by 0 bases, with 12 bases between. Germline CDR1 and CDR2: SGHRS and YFSETQ. CDR3 sequence: CASSRQGGSYEQYF. The CDR3 nucleotides read TGCGCCAGCAGTCGTCAGGGAGGCTCCTACGAGCAGTACTTC. Together with reference TRBV5-1 and TRBJ2-7, the CDR3 gives the full variable domain: KAGVTQTPRYLIKTRGQQVTLSCSPISGHRSVSWYQQTPGQGLQFLFEYFSETQRNKGNFPGRFSGRQFSNSRSEMNVSTLELGDSALYLCASSRQGGSYEQYFGPGTRLTVT.

The V and J genes are TRBV18 and TRBJ1-4; weak D call: TRBD1 (5 bases). Trimming stripped 3 bases from V and 8 bases from J, with 16 bases between. Germline loops: CDR1 KGHSH, CDR2 LQKENI. The CDR3 covers 15 residues. In DNA, the CDR3 is TGTGCCAGCTCACCGAACGGGGGGACTCCGGAAAAACTGTTTTTT. This codes for CASSPNGGTPEKLFF.

Notes on this clone: One junction end disagrees with the germline gene, perhaps due to a read error. This sequence joins TRBV20-1 and TRBJ1-6; 7 bases align to TRBD1. The germline CDR1 and CDR2 sequences are DFQATT and SNEGSKA (reference sequence). The CDR3 is 11 amino acids. The CDR3 sequence is CSATTGTALPF. For the CDR3, the DNA is TGCAGTGCTACCACCGGGACAGCCCTACCCTTT.

V gene TRBV3-1 (or the pseudogene TRBV3-2) combines with J gene TRBJ1-1, with D hard to call. Trimming removed 3 bases at V and 0 bases at J, with 5 bases between. The CDR3 is made up of 13 amino acids. CDR1 is LGHDT and CDR2 is YNNKEL in the germline V gene (reference sequence). The DNA for the CDR3 is TGTGCCAGCAGCCAGCCTATGAACACTGAAGCTTTCTTT. Translating it yields CASSQPMNTEAFF.

The J gene is TRBJ2-1, the V gene TRBV11-1, with TRBD1 identical over 7 bases. The CDR3 is 16 amino acids. Germline V gene lookup returns CDR1 SGHAT and CDR2 FQDESV (reference sequence). The junction had 7 bases not matched to a gene; V was cut back by 1 base and J by 4 bases. CDR3 sequence: CASSLVRDSFYNEQFF. The CDR3 coding sequence is TGTGCCAGCAGCTTAGTCCGGGACAGCTTTTACAATGAGCAGTTCTTC.

J is TRBJ2-7 and V is TRBV19, with 8 nucleotides matching TRBD1. The germline gives CDR1 LNHDA, CDR2 SQIVND (reference sequence). V lost 1 base, J lost 4 bases, and 12 bases stayed unmatched. The CDR3 runs 17 residues. CDR3 residues: CASSIVSVGQGVYEQYF. The CDR3 DNA follows: TGTGCCAGTAGTATAGTCTCCGTTGGACAGGGAGTTTACGAGCAGTACTTC.

The sample holds a few counts of this clone. The chain recombines TRBV28 with TRBJ1-4; possibly TRBD1 for D (5 bases). The CDR3 totals 15 residues. V was cut by 5 bases and J by 4 bases, with 14 bases left in between. Per the germline V gene, CDR1 is MDHEN and CDR2 is SYDVKM. The CDR3 nucleotides are TGTGCCAGCAGTCCCCAGGGCGCTTTTAATGAAAAACTGTTTTTT. Translating gives CASSPQGAFNEKLFF.

V usage is TRBV2 and J usage is TRBJ2-5; TRBD2 matches 7 bases. This CDR3 spans 14 amino acids. The germline gives CDR1 SNHLY, CDR2 FYNNEI. V trimming: 6 bases; J trimming: 4 bases; junction bases outside the gene matches: 8. DNA for the CDR3: TGTGCCAGCAGGGGGGGGTCATGGAGAGAGACCCAGTACTTC. It is translated as CASRGGSWRETQYF.

The chain links TRBV10-3 to TRBJ1-3; D perhaps matches TRBD1 (5 bases). The CDR3 length is 13 residues. CDR1 is ENHRY, CDR2 SYGVKD, per germline. V dropped 9 bases and J dropped 4 bases, with 13 bases sitting between them. CDR3 bases: TGTGCCATACAACAGGCCTGGGGAAACACCATATATTTT. Its protein product is CAIQQAWGNTIYF.

In the case of this clone: Other nucleotide sequences in the sample specify the same CDR3. The chain uses TRBV18 and TRBJ2-7; 12 nucleotides match TRBD1. Trimming removed 2 bases from V and 2 bases from J; junction bases left unmatched: 1. In germline, CDR1 is KGHSH, CDR2 LQKENI. CDR3 length equals 15 residues. CDR3 nucleotides: TGTGCCAGCTCACCAGGGACAGGGGGCACCTACGAGCAGTACTTC. Protein: CASSPGTGGTYEQYF.

This chain links TRBV5-1 with TRBJ2-1, with 8 bases lining up with TRBD2. V lost 4 bases and J lost 7; bases outside the gene matches: 7. Germline values: CDR1 SGHRS, CDR2 YFSETQ. CDR3 length: 14 residues. CDR3 sequence (DNA): TGCGCCAGCAGCCGGGGGGGCCTGGGGAATGAGCAGTTCTTC. Its translation: CASSRGGLGNEQFF.

V gene TRBV28 combines with J gene TRBJ1-1, with D tentatively TRBD1 (6 bases). The CDR3 covers 14 residues. V shed 5 bases and J shed 3 bases, with 13 bases lying between them. Germline CDR1 MDHEN, CDR2 SYDVKM. CDR3 DNA sequence: TGTGCCAGCAGTCAACAAACAGGGTACACTGAAGCTTTCTTT. This translates into CASSQQTGYTEAFF.